The rows below give T cell receptor beta chains drawn from one sample of a study of T-cell memory formation after mild COVID-19. Using its own MiXCR run on the 5' RACE reads, TCRdb lists one record per CDR3 protein. This table holds about 250,000 distinct CDR3 sequences, over 15% found once. The sequenced sample was PBMCs or a T cell subset sorted from them (not recorded which). These receptors originate from an adult woman who had mild COVID-19 (a few samples of this study predate the infection). Cell type and time point are not known. Both conserved end residues are trimmed from each CDR3. D genes are given only for firm matches.

NA TRBJ2-5 TRBV12-3/TRBV12-4 ASSFRSRRETQY
TRBD1 TRBJ1-2 TRBV5-1 ASSPTGTGVYYGYT
TRBD2 TRBJ2-5 TRBV3-1 ASSQDQGEGQTQY
NA TRBJ1-1 TRBV6-1 ASVEGLLMNTEAF
NA TRBJ2-2 TRBV6-5 ASSYSPGELF
NA TRBJ2-7 TRBV9 ASSGPTPGEGQY
TRBD2 TRBJ2-1 TRBV7-9 ASSRSGGSYNEQF
TRBD1 TRBJ2-3 TRBV12-3/TRBV12-4 ASSRQGFTDTQY
NA TRBJ2-1 TRBV3-1 ASSQDLHNEQF
TRBD2 TRBJ2-1 TRBV7-2 ASREGLALYNEQF
NA TRBJ1-2 TRBV4-3 ASSQGRGLNYGYT
TRBD1 TRBJ2-7 TRBV7-8 ASSLVITPTGGSYEQY
NA TRBJ2-5 TRBV4-3 ASSQDRLQQETQY
TRBD1 TRBJ2-7 TRBV18 ASSPSTGPSYEQY
TRBD1 TRBJ1-5 TRBV12-3/TRBV12-4 ASSLGQGGNQPQH
NA TRBJ2-5 TRBV25-1 ASREGATETQY
NA TRBJ1-5 TRBV6-1 ASGLASEGQPQH
NA TRBJ2-3 TRBV3-1 ASRLADTQY
NA TRBJ2-1 TRBV5-6 ASRQDLGAYNEQF
TRBD1 TRBJ1-1 TRBV2 ASRLNRGERTEAF
TRBD1 TRBJ2-2 TRBV12-3/TRBV12-4 ASSFGQGGGELF
NA TRBJ1-2 TRBV7-2 ASSLAQRWEGDGYT
TRBD1 TRBJ2-5 TRBV12-3/TRBV12-4 ASSRDRGQGETQY
NA TRBJ2-7 TRBV12-3/TRBV12-4 ASSLDTYSYEQY
NA TRBJ2-2 TRBV2 ASGVGLNTGELF
TRBD1 TRBJ2-7 TRBV7-2 ASSLGLGQTYEQY
NA TRBJ1-5 TRBV12-3/TRBV12-4 ASSLAGYNQPQH
NA TRBJ2-5 TRBV7-3 ASSLFRRWIETQY
TRBD1 TRBJ2-3 TRBV7-9 ASSPPGTGGNTQY
TRBD2 TRBJ2-3 TRBV6-6 ASRARGGATDTQY
NA TRBJ1-3 TRBV9 ASSPSGLDSLISGNTIY
TRBD2 TRBJ2-3 TRBV7-2 ASSLRPGLAGGTDTQY
NA TRBJ2-1 TRBV7-2 ASSLGALSSYNEQF
TRBD2 TRBJ2-1 TRBV7-8 ASSSGTSGINEQF
TRBD1 TRBJ2-7 TRBV25-1 ASSVAGTGSRGQY
TRBD1 TRBJ1-2 TRBV5-1 ASTKGEGTEPEANYGYT
NA TRBJ2-2 TRBV18 ASSPYDKGGELF
TRBD2 TRBJ2-7 TRBV10-3 AISDKREGRRYEQY
NA TRBJ2-7 TRBV25-1 ASSDPTPTYEQY
NA TRBJ1-2 TRBV27 ASSSASGYT
NA TRBJ1-1 TRBV7-8 ASSLEYQHRAF